This T cell receptor (beta chain) was found in a study of memory CD4+ T cells and cytomegalovirus serostatus. Study in general: Healthy Belgian adult donors included several CMV-positive and approximately 25 CMV-negative people.

Points on this clone: Its matching antigen is unknown.

Single viable CD3+CD4+CD8-CD45RO+ cells were sorted as the memory CD4+ T cells. CD4+ T cells were isolated by positive magnetic selection. Original handling: Out-of-frame sequences were removed, leaving a few million distinct TCRbeta sequences. Repertoires were generated with immunoSEQ multiplex PCR, while TCRdb's copy carries only in-frame clones and drops some. The V and J calls and the clone size are those of that table, but D and trimming were determined from the DNA. Of about 41,000 clones in the sample, around 80% were seen once. Study-level points and caveats: Each of 67 CMV-associated TCRbeta sequences occurred in one to five individuals.

The CDR3 contains 13 residues. Germline CDR1 is PRHDT and CDR2 is FYEKMQ (reference sequence). V lost 4 bases, J lost 4 bases, and 8 bases lay in between. V is TRBV13 and J is TRBJ2-1; D is uncertain. This clonotype was sampled from an adult in good health and CMV-seronegative. The sequencing input was memory CD4+ T cells from blood. CDR3 sequence reads: CASSSLSYNEQFF. The CDR3 nucleotides read TGTGCCAGCAGCTCCCTAAGTTACAATGAGCAGTTCTTC.